These 10 T cell receptor beta chains originate from one sample sequenced in a study of blood T cell repertoires in COVID-19. Sequencing used immunoSEQ multiplex PCR; TCRdb keeps in-frame clones, though not all of them. The sample holds under 450,000 clones, under 85% seen once. The specimen sequenced was PBMCs or T cells enriched from blood (not recorded which). The receptors originated from a woman in her fifties or sixties who had recovered from COVID-19.

J is TRBJ1-3 and V is TRBV14; D uncertain. The germline V and J ends were trimmed by 1 base and 0 bases, with 13 bases remaining between them. The CDR3 length is 17 residues. Germline CDR1 SGHDN, CDR2 FVKESK. The chain's CDR3 is CASSQGPGLHSGNTIYF. The DNA for the CDR3 is TGTGCCAGCAGCCAAGGTCCGGGGTTACACTCTGGAAACACCATATATTTT.

The chain employs TRBV2 and TRBJ2-2; 12 bases line up with TRBD2. The CDR3 runs 17 residues. The V segment lost 7 bases and the J segment 4 bases; nucleotides outside the gene matches: 10. Looked up from germline, CDR1 is SNHLY and CDR2 is FYNNEI. CDR3 nucleotides: TGTGCCAGCAAACGTTGGACTAGCGGGGTCGGCACCGGGGAGCTGTTTTTT. Translating gives CASKRWTSGVGTGELFF.

The J gene is TRBJ2-2, the V gene TRBV2, with unresolved D. Between the trimmed V and J ends, which lost 4 bases and 0 bases, there was a span of 6 bases. Germline V gene lookup returns CDR1 SNHLY and CDR2 FYNNEI. The CDR3 runs to 14 residues. CDR3 in amino acids: CASSVKPNTGELFF. The CDR3 DNA follows: TGTGCCAGCAGTGTCAAGCCGAACACCGGGGAGCTGTTTTTT.

This clone occurred a few times. CDR3 in DNA: TGTGCCAGCAGTTATGTAGCGGGAGGGAAAGAGACCCAGTACTTC. Amino acid sequence: CASSYVAGGKETQYF. This sequence joins TRBV6-2 or TRBV6-3 and TRBJ2-5, with 11 bases matching TRBD2. Germline assignment: CDR1 MNHEY and CDR2 SVGEGT. The CDR3 consists of 15 residues. J was trimmed by 3 bases and V by 3 bases; bases with no gene match: 3.

This chain links TRBV7-3 with TRBJ2-1; 10 bases match TRBD2. Germline trimming cut 3 bases from V and 10 bases from J; bases unmatched to any gene: 9. CDR1 and CDR2 (germline): SGHTA, FQGTGA. This CDR3 region has 15 residues. The CDR3: CASSFGSSGSQEQFF. CDR3 in DNA: TGTGCCAGCAGCTTTGGTTCTAGCGGGAGCCAGGAGCAGTTCTTC.

Here the CDR3 reads CASPTGDSGNTIYF. The CDR3 nucleotides read TGTGCCAGCCCGACAGGGGACTCTGGAAACACCATATATTTT. The rearrangement joins TRBV19 to TRBJ1-3; TRBD1 aligns across 8 bases. This CDR3 contains 14 residues. The V and J ends lost 9 bases and 0 bases, in that order; junction bases with no gene match: 4. CDR1 is LNHDA and CDR2 is SQIVND in the germline V gene (reference sequence). Supplemented by reference TRBV19 and TRBJ1-3, the full variable domain reads DGGITQSPKYLFRKEGQNVTLSCEQNLNHDAMYWYRQDPGQGLRLIYYSQIVNDFQKGDIAEGYSVSREKKESFPLTVTSAQKNPTAFYLCASPTGDSGNTIYFGEGSWLTVV.

This clone was counted once. The chain joins TRBV11-3 to TRBJ1-5, with D possibly being TRBD1 (6 bases). V shed 1 base and J shed 1 base, with 20 bases lying between them. The CDR3 length is 19 residues. Germline-derived CDR1 and CDR2 are SGHNT and YENEEA. CDR3 DNA sequence: TGTGCCAGCAGCTTAGGGTCTCGGGAACAAAGGGGGAGCAATCAGCCCCAGCATTTT. It yields the protein CASSLGSREQRGSNQPQHF.

The V and J genes are TRBV19 and TRBJ2-3, with 11 bases matching TRBD2. In germline, CDR1 is LNHDA, CDR2 SQIVND (reference sequence). V lost 6 bases and J lost 0; bases outside the gene matches: 11. This CDR3 has 18 amino acids. In DNA form, the CDR3 reads TGTGCCAGTAGGGGTCGGAGCCCTAGCGGGGGGAGCACAGATACGCAGTATTTT. The encoded protein is CASRGRSPSGGSTDTQYF.

The chain has TRBV6-2 or TRBV6-3 and TRBJ1-5, with a weak D call TRBD1 (6 bases). This CDR3 is 16 amino acids long. Trimming cost V 2 bases and J 4 bases, with 15 bases left between them. Germline CDR1 reads MNHEY; CDR2 reads SVGEGT. CDR3 amino acids: CASSYQDRRFNQPQHF. For the CDR3, the DNA is TGTGCCAGCAGTTACCAAGACAGGCGATTTAATCAGCCCCAGCATTTT.

The chain combines TRBV3-1 (or the pseudogene TRBV3-2) with TRBJ1-2; 7 positions agree with TRBD1. The J segment lost 4 bases and the V segment lost 3 bases, leaving 8 bases of the junction unmatched. This CDR3 spans 15 amino acids. CDR1 is LGHDT, CDR2 YNNKEL, per germline (reference sequence). The CDR3 here is CASSQSSGGFYGYTF. Here the CDR3 DNA reads TGTGCCAGCAGCCAGAGTTCAGGGGGATTCTATGGCTACACCTTC.